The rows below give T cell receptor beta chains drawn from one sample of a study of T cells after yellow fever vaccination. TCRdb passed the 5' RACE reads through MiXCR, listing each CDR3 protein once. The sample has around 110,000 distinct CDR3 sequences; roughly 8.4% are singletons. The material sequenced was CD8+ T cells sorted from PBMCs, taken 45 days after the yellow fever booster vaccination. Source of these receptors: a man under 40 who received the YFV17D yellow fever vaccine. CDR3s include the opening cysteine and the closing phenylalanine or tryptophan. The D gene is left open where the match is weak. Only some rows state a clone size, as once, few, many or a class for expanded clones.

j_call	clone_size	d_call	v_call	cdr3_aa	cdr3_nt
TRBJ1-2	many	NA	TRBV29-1	CSVRLGGPHGYTF	TGCAGCGTCCGCCTTGGGGGCCCGCATGGCTACACCTTC
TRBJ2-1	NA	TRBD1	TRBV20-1	CSARSRGPNEQFF	TGCAGTGCTAGAAGCAGGGGGCCCAATGAGCAGTTCTTC
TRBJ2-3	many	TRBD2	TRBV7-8	CASSSGLAGGIMQDTQYF	TGTGCCAGCAGCTCAGGACTAGCGGGTGGAATCATGCAAGATACGCAGTATTTT
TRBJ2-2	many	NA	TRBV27	CASSPPRAEGVGELFF	TGTGCCAGCAGTCCCCCCCGAGCGGAAGGGGTCGGGGAGCTGTTTTTT
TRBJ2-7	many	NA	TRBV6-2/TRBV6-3	CASSYPDVGFYEQYF	TGTGCCAGCAGTTACCCCGACGTCGGATTCTACGAGCAGTACTTC
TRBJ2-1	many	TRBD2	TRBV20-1	CSARDRGLAGVRSYNEQFF	TGCAGTGCTAGAGATCGAGGGCTAGCGGGAGTAAGGTCCTACAATGAGCAGTTCTTC
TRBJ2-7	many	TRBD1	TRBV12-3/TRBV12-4	CASSPTGQGYEQYF	TGTGCCAGCAGTCCAACCGGACAGGGGTACGAGCAGTACTTC
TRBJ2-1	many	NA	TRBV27	CASSQQGTPYYNEQFF	TGTGCCAGCAGCCAACAGGGAACACCTTACTACAATGAGCAGTTCTTC
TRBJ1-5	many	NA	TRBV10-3	CAISEGNQPQHF	TGTGCCATCAGTGAGGGGAATCAGCCCCAGCATTTT
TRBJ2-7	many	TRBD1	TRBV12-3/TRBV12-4	CASSAPWTGSYEQYF	TGTGCCAGCAGTGCCCCCTGGACAGGGTCCTACGAGCAGTACTTC
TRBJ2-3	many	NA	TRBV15	CATSPTPIDTQYF	TGTGCCACCAGCCCGACGCCGATAGATACGCAGTATTTT
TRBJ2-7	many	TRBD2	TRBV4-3	CASSQDLTSGPYEQYF	TGCGCCAGCAGCCAAGATCTTACTAGCGGGCCCTACGAGCAGTACTTC
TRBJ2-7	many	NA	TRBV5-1	CASRLSGYSYEQYF	TGCGCCAGCAGGCTATCCGGGTATTCCTACGAGCAGTACTTC